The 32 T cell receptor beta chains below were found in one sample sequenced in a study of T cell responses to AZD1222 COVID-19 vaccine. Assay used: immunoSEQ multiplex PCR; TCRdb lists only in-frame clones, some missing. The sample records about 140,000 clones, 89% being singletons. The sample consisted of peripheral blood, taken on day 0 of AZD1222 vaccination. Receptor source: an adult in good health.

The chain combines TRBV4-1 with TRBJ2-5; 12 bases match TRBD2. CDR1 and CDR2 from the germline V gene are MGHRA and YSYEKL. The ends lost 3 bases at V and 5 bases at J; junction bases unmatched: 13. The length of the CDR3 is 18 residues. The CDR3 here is CASSHPTSGRPGRETQYF. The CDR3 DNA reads TGCGCCAGCAGCCACCCGACTAGCGGGAGACCAGGGAGGGAGACCCAGTACTTC.

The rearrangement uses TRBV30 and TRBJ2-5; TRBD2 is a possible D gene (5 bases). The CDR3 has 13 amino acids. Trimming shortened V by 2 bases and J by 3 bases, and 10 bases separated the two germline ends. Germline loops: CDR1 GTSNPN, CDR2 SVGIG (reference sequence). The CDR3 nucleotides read TGTGCCTGGAGTCCGGGAAGAAAAGAGACCCAGTACTTC. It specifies CAWSPGRKETQYF.

The CDR3 spells CASSSTDGSSYEQYF. The CDR3, as DNA: TGTGCCAGCAGCTCCACCGACGGATCTTCCTACGAGCAGTACTTC. V gene TRBV7-8 combines with J gene TRBJ2-7; D uncertain. The CDR3 covers 15 residues. The V end was cut by 4 bases, the J end by 1 base, with 14 bases between. Germline V gene lookup returns CDR1 SGHVS and CDR2 FQNEAQ.

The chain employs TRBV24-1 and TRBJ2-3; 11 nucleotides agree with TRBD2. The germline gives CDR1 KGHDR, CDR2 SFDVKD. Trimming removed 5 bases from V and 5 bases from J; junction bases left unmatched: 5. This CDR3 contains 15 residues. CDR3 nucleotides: TGTGCCACCAGTGCCGCTAGCGGGAGGAAAGATACGCAGTATTTT. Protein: CATSAASGRKDTQYF.

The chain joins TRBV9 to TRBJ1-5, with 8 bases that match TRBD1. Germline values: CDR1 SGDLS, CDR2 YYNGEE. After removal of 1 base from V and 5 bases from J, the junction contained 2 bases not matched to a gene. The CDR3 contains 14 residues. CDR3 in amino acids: CASSVTGGDQPQHF. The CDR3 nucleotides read TGTGCCAGCAGCGTAACAGGGGGAGATCAGCCCCAGCATTTT.

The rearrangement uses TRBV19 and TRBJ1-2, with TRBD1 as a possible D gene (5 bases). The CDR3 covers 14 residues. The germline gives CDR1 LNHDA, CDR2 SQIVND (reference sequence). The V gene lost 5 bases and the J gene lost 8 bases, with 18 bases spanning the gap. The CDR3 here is CASSPLRGSLGYTF. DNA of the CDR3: TGTGCCAGTAGTCCCCTCCGGGGGAGTCTGGGCTACACCTTC.

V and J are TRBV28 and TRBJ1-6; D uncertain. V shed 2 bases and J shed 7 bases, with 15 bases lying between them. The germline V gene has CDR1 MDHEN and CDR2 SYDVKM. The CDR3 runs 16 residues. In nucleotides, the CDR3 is TGTGCCAGCAGTTTACCTGGGTCCAAACTAAATTCACCCCTCCACTTT. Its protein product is CASSLPGSKLNSPLHF.

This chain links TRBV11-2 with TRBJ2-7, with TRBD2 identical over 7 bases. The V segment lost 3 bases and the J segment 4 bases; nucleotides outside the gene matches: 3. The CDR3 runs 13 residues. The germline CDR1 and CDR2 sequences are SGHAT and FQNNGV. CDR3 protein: CASSLLAVYEQYF. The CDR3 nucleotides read TGTGCCAGCAGCTTGCTAGCGGTTTACGAGCAGTACTTC.

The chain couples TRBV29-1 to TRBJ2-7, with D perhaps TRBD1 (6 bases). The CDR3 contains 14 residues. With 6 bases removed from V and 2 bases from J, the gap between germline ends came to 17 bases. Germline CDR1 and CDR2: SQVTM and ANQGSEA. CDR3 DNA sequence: TGCAGCGTCCTCACCGTGGACAGAGCCTACGAGCAGTACTTC. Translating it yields CSVLTVDRAYEQYF.

CDR3 DNA: TGCGCCAGCAGTGAGTCGCCGGACAGGCGAAGCTCCTATAATTCACCCCTCCACTTT. Protein sequence: CASSESPDRRSSYNSPLHF. This chain connects TRBV10-2 to TRBJ1-6; 7 positions match TRBD1. With 0 bases clipped from V and 0 bases from J, the junction kept 8 bases outside the gene matches. This CDR3 comprises 19 residues. Germline lookup yields CDR1 WSHSY and CDR2 SAAADI.

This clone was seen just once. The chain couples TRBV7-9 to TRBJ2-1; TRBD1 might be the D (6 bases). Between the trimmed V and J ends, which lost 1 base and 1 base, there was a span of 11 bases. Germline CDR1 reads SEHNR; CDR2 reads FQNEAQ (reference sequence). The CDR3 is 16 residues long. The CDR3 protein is CASSLVGAGSYNEQFF. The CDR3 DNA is TGTGCCAGCAGCTTAGTGGGGGCCGGGTCCTACAATGAGCAGTTCTTC. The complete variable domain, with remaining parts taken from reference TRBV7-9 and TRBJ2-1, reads DTGVSQNPRHKITKRGQNVTFRCDPISEHNRLYWYRQTLGQGPEFLTYFQNEAQLEKSRLLSDRFSAERPKGSFSTLEIQRTEQGDSAMYLCASSLVGAGSYNEQFFGPGTRLTVL.

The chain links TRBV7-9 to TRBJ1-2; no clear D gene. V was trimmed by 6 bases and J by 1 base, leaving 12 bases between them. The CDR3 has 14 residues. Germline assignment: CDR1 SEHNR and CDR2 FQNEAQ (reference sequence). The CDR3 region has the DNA TGTGCCAGCAGACCTCCCCAAAGTAACTATGGCTACACCTTC. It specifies CASRPPQSNYGYTF.

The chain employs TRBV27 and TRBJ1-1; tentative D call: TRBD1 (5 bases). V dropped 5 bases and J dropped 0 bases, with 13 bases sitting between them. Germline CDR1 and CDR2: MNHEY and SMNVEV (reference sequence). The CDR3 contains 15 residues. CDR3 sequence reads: CASSVQGLMNTEAFF. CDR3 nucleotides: TGTGCCAGCAGTGTTCAGGGTTTAATGAACACTGAAGCTTTCTTT.

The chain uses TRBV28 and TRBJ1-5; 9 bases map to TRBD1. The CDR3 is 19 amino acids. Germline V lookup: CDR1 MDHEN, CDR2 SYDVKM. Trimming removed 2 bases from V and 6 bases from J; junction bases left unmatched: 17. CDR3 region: CASSLEKGGKTGGIQPQHF. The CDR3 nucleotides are TGTGCCAGCAGTTTAGAAAAAGGGGGCAAGACAGGGGGAATTCAGCCCCAGCATTTT. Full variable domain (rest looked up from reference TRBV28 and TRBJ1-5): DVKVTQSSRYLVKRTGEKVFLECVQDMDHENMFWYRQDPGLGLRLIYFSYDVKMKEKGDIPEGYSVSREKKERFSLILESASTNQTSMYLCASSLEKGGKTGGIQPQHFGDGTRLSIL.

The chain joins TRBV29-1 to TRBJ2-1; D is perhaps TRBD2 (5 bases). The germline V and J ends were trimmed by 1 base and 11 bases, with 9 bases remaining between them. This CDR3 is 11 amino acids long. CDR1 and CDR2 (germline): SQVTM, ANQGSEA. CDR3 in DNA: TGCAGCGTTGAAGTGCGGGTGAAGCAGTTCTTC. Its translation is CSVEVRVKQFF.

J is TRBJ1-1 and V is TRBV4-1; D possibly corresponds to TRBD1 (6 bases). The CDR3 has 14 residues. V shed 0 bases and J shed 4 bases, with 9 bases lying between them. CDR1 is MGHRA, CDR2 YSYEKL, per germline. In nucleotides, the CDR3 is TGCGCCAGCAGCCAAGAAGGGGGTCTCACTGAAGCTTTCTTT. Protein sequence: CASSQEGGLTEAFF.

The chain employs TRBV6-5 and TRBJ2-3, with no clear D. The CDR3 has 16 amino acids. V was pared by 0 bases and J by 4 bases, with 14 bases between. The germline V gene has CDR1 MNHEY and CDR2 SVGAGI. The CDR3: CASSYSATTPADTQYF. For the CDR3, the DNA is TGTGCCAGCAGTTACTCTGCTACTACACCGGCAGATACGCAGTATTTT.

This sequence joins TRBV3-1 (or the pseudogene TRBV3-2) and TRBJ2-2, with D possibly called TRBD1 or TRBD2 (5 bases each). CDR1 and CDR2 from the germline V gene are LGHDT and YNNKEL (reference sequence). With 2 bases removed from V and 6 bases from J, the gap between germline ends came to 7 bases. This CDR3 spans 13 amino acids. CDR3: CASSQRGPGELFF. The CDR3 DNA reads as TGTGCCAGCAGCCAACGGGGACCCGGGGAGCTGTTTTTT.

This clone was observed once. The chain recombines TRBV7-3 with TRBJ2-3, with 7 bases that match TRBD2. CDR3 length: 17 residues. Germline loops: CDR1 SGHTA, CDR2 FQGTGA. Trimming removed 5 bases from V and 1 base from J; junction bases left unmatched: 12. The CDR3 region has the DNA TGTGCCAGCAGCCAGCGGGGAGGCTTCGTAGGCACAGATACGCAGTATTTT. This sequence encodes CASSQRGGFVGTDTQYF.

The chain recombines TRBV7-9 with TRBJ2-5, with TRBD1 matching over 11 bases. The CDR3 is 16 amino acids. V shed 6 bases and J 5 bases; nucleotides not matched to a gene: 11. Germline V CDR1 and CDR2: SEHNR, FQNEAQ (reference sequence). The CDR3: CASRQTGTGGWETQYF. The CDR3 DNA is TGTGCCAGCAGACAAACCGGGACAGGGGGATGGGAGACCCAGTACTTC.

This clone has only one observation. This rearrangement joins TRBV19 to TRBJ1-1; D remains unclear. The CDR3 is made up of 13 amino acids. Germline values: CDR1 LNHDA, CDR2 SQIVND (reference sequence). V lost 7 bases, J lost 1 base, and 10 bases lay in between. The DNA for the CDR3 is TGTGCCAGTACTGGCCATACGAACACTGAAGCTTTCTTT. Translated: CASTGHTNTEAFF.

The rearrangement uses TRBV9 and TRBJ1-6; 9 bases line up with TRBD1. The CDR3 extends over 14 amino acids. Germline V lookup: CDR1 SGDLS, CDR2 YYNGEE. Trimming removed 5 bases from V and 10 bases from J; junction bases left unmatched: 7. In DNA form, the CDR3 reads TGTGCCAGCAGGCCCGGGACAGGGAAATCACCCCTCCACTTT. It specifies CASRPGTGKSPLHF.

The CDR3 coding sequence is TGTGCCAGCCGGGGACTAGCGGGCGCCAGCGGGGAGCTGTTTTTT. Amino acid sequence: CASRGLAGASGELFF. V and J are TRBV2 and TRBJ2-2, with 12 bases lining up with TRBD2. This CDR3 has 15 amino acids. V dropped 8 bases and J dropped 7; count of bases not matched to a gene: 8. Germline V gives CDR1 SNHLY, CDR2 FYNNEI.

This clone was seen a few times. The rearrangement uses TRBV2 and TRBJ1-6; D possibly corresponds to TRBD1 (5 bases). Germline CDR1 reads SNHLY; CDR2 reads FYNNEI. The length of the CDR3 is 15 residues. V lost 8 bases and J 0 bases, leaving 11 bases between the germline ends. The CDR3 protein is CASRGENSYNSPLHF. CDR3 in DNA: TGTGCCAGCCGAGGGGAAAACTCCTATAATTCACCCCTCCACTTT.

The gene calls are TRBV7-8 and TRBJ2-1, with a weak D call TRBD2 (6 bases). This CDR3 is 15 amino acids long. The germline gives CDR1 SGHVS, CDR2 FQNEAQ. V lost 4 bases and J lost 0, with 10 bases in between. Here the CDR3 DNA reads TGTGCCAGCAGCTCCCTAGCGATCTCCTACAATGAGCAGTTCTTC. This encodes CASSSLAISYNEQFF.

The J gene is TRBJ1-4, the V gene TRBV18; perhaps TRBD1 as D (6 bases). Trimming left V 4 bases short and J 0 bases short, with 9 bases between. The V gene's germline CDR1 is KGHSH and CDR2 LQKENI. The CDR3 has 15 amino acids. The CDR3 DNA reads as TGTGCCAGCTCACTTGGGACACCAACTAATGAAAAACTGTTTTTT. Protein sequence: CASSLGTPTNEKLFF.

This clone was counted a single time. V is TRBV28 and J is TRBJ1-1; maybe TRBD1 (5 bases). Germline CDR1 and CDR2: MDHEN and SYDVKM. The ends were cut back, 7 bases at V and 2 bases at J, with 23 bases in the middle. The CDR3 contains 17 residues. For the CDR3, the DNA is TGTGCCAGCATCCCACCGCCCAGGGAGAGCCCCAACACTGAAGCTTTCTTT. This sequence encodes CASIPPPRESPNTEAFF.

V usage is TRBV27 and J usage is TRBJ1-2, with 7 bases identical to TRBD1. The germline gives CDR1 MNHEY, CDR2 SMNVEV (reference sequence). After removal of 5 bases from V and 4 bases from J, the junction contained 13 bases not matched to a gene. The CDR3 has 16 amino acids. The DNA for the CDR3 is TGTGCCAGCAGTGCCACCTACGGACAGGTTTTCTATGGCTACACCTTC. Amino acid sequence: CASSATYGQVFYGYTF.

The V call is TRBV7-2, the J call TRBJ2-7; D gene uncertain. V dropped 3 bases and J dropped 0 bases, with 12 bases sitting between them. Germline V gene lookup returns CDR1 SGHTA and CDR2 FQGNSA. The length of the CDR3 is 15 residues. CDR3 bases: TGTGCCAGCAGCTTGGGCAGCCCGAGCTCCTACGAGCAGTACTTC. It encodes CASSLGSPSSYEQYF.

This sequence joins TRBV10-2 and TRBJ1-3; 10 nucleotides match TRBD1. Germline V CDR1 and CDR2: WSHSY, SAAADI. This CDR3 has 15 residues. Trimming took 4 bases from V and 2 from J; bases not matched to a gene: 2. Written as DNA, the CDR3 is TGCGCCAGCAGTGCGGGGACAGGGGCTGGAAACACCATATATTTT. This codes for CASSAGTGAGNTIYF.

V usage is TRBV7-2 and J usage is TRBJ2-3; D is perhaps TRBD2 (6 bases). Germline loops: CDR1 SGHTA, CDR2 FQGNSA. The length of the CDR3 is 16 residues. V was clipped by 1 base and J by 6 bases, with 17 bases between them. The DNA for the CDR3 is TGTGCCAGCAGCTTAGTTGGCGGGGCCGCGGGGGATACGCAGTATTTT. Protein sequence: CASSLVGGAAGDTQYF.

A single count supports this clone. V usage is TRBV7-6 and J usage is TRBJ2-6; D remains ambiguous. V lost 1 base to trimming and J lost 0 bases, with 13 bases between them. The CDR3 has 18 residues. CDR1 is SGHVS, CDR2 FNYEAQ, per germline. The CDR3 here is CASSLDAGLGSGANVLTF. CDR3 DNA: TGTGCCAGCAGCTTAGATGCAGGCCTAGGCTCTGGGGCCAACGTCCTGACTTTC. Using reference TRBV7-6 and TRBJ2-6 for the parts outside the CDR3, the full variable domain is GAGVSQSPRYKVTKRGQDVALRCDPISGHVSLYWYRQALGQGPEFLTYFNYEAQQDKSGLPNDRFSAERPEGSISTLTIQRTEQRDSAMYRCASSLDAGLGSGANVLTFGAGSRLTVL.